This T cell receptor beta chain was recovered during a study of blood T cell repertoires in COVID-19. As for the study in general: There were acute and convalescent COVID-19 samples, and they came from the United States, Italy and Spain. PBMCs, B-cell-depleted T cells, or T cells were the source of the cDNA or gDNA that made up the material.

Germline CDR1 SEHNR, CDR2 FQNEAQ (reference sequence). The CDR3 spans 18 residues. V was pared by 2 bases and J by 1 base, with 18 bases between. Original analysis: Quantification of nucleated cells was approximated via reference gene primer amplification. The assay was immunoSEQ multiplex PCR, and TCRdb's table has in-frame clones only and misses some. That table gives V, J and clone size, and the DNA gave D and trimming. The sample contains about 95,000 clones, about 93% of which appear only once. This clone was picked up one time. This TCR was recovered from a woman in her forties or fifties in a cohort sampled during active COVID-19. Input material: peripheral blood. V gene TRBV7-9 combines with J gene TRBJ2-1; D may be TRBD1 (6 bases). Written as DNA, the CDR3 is TGTGCCAGCAGCTTATGGGGGCTGGGCCACGGATCCTACAATGAGCAGTTCTTC. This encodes CASSLWGLGHGSYNEQFF.